The present TCR beta chain was sequenced within a study of T-cell memory formation after mild COVID-19. Study-wide results and caveats: CM and EM subsets held most contracting CD4+ clones; EMRA held CD8+ ones.

This CDR3 has 15 amino acids. The germline CDR1 and CDR2 sequences are GTSNPN and SVGIG (reference sequence). The V gene end was trimmed by 3 bases and the J gene end by 6 bases; junction bases not matched to a gene: 11. Constant-segment-primed 5'RACE gave TCR alpha and TCR beta cDNA libraries with sample barcodes and UMIs. TCRdb passed the 5' RACE reads through MiXCR, listing each CDR3 protein once. This sample yields almost 350,000 distinct CDR3 sequences, of which 20% to 25% are seen a single time; about 21% belongs to the top ten. Turning to this clonotype: What it binds is unknown.

The sample was PBMCs or a T cell subset sorted from them (not recorded which). The receptor was isolated from a man aged 18 to 30 who had mild COVID-19 (a few samples of this study predate the infection). Cell type and time point are not known. This sequence joins TRBV30 and TRBJ2-3; the match to TRBD2 covers 8 bases. For the CDR3, the DNA is TGTGCCTGGAGCAACGTAGCGGGGACCGTGGATACGCAGTATTTT. Amino acid sequence: CAWSNVAGTVDTQYF.